Listed below are T cell receptor beta chains from one sample, sequenced in a study of CD8+ T cells in alopecia areata. Assay: immunoSEQ multiplex PCR; the TCRdb copy retains only in-frame clones and omits some. The sample yields about 100,000 clones, 55% to 75% seen once. The material was CD8+ T cells sorted from blood, obtained between weeks 55 and 65, from a patient treated with tofacitinib. All receptors come from a human donor with alopecia areata. The CDR3 runs from the conserved cysteine through the conserved F or W. D genes are given only for firm matches. Some rows mark clone size as missing; the rest say once, few, many or name a class of expanded clone.

>TRBV6-5|TRBJ2-1|.|TRBD2
TGTGCCAGCAGTTACTCGGGACTAGCCGCCCGGGAGCAGTTCTTC
CASSYSGLAAREQFF
>TRBV5-1|TRBJ2-3|few|.
TGCGCCAGCAGCTCTGGGCCAGGGGGGACAGATACGCAGTATTTT
CASSSGPGGTDTQYF
>TRBV5-6|TRBJ2-7|.|.
TGTGCCAGCAGCCCAGGGACCTACGAGCAGTACTTC
CASSPGTYEQYF
>TRBV6-6|TRBJ2-2|.|.
TGTGCCAGCAGTTACGAGGGTTCCGGGGAGCTGTTTTTT
CASSYEGSGELFF
>TRBV6-6|TRBJ1-1|.|.
TGTGCCAGCAGTTACGTCCGCTACCTTGGGGCTTTCTTT
CASSYVRYLGAFF
>TRBV29-1|TRBJ1-2|.|TRBD1
TGCAGCGTTCCCGGGACAGGGGAGAGATCATATGGCTACACCTTC
CSVPGTGERSYGYTF
>TRBV15|TRBJ2-7|.|.
TGTGCCACCAGCAGAGGGTTTAGAGGGGGTCGAGGAAGCTACGAGCAGTACTTC
CATSRGFRGGRGSYEQYF
>TRBV5-1|TRBJ1-4|.|.
TGCGCCAGCAGACCCGAAACAGGGCCTGAAAAACTGTTTTTT
CASRPETGPEKLFF
>TRBV29-1|TRBJ1-1|few|TRBD1
TGCAGCGTTGTTGGGACAGGGGACTGGGACACTGAAGCTTTCTTT
CSVVGTGDWDTEAFF
>TRBV2|TRBJ1-6|.|.
TGTGCCAGCGAGATGGAAGCCCTCCACTTT
CASEMEALHF
>TRBV5-6|TRBJ1-1|.|TRBD1
TGTGCCAGCAGCTTGCCGGCACAGGGGATCACTGAAGCTTTCTTT
CASSLPAQGITEAFF
>TRBV7-9|TRBJ1-4|few|.
TGTGCCAGCACCGCACGGAACAGACGTAATGAAAAACTGTTTTTT
CASTARNRRNEKLFF
>TRBV30|TRBJ2-7|.|TRBD2
TGTGCCTGGAGTGTAGGGACCGGGACTAGCGGCTACGAGCAGTACTTC
CAWSVGTGTSGYEQYF
>TRBV27|TRBJ2-4|.|.
TGTGCCAGCAGTTTTGAGGCAGGATTGGACATTCAGTACTTC
CASSFEAGLDIQYF
>TRBV5-6|TRBJ2-2|.|TRBD2
TGTGCCAGCAGCTTGGGGACTAGCGGCACCGGGGAGCTGTTTTTT
CASSLGTSGTGELFF
>TRBV9|TRBJ1-1|.|.
TGTGCCAGCAGCGTAAGTTGGGTCACCAACACTGAAGCTTTCTTT
CASSVSWVTNTEAFF
>TRBV5-6|TRBJ2-1|.|TRBD2
TGTGCCAGCCTATACGGGGGGTCCAATGAGCAGTTCTTC
CASLYGGSNEQFF
>TRBV4-1|TRBJ2-7|once|TRBD1
TGCGCCAGCAGCCTCGGGACAGGGGTAACCTACGAGCAGTACTTC
CASSLGTGVTYEQYF
>TRBV7-3|TRBJ1-2|few|TRBD1
TGTGCCAGCAGCTTTTTTCAGGGGGGTATCGGCTACACCTTC
CASSFFQGGIGYTF
>TRBV7-9|TRBJ2-1|.|.
TGTGCCAGCAGCCCCTCGGGCAGGGTTAATGAGCAGTTCTTC
CASSPSGRVNEQFF
>TRBV9|TRBJ2-1|few|TRBD2
TGTGCCAGCAGCGCGAACCCGACTAGCGGGGGCGCCTACAATGAGCAGTTCTTC
CASSANPTSGGAYNEQFF
>TRBV6-6|TRBJ1-1|few|TRBD1
TGTGCCAGCAGTTACGGGACAGATACTGAAGCTTTCTTT
CASSYGTDTEAFF
>TRBV5-1|TRBJ2-7|.|.
TGCGCCAGCAGCATTGGTTCTGGCGGGGGCCCAACCTACGAGCAGTACTTC
CASSIGSGGGPTYEQYF
>TRBV15|TRBJ2-1|.|TRBD2
TGTGCCACCAGCAGAGATCTGACTAGCGGGGTCTACAATGAGCAGTTCTTC
CATSRDLTSGVYNEQFF
>TRBV30|TRBJ2-7|.|TRBD2
TGTGCCTGGACGCCGGGAGGGCGAGGTGAGCAGTACTTC
CAWTPGGRGEQYF
>TRBV7-9|TRBJ2-3|few|.
TGTGCCAGCAGCCCTACAGATACGCAGTATTTT
CASSPTDTQYF
>TRBV13|TRBJ1-2|few|TRBD1
TGTGCCAGCAGCTTACGGGGACAGGGGGATGGCTACACCTTC
CASSLRGQGDGYTF
>TRBV10-3|TRBJ2-1|.|.
TGTGCCATCAGTGAGTCGGCTAGCTACGATGAGCAGTTCTTC
CAISESASYDEQFF
>TRBV5-4|TRBJ2-7|.|.
TGTGCCAGCAGCTTGGTGTCCGGGGCGGTAAACGAGCAGTACTTC
CASSLVSGAVNEQYF
>TRBV4-1|TRBJ1-5|once|.
TGCGCCAGCAGCCTTAACAGGGATAGCAATCAGCCCCAGCATTTT
CASSLNRDSNQPQHF
>TRBV2|TRBJ2-1|.|TRBD2
TGTGCCCATATCCAGCGGGGGAACAATGAGCAGTTCTTC
CAHIQRGNNEQFF
>TRBV4-2|TRBJ1-2|.|TRBD1
TGTGCCAGCAACACAGGGGTCTATGGCTACACCTTC
CASNTGVYGYTF
>TRBV15|TRBJ2-5|.|.
TGTGCCACCAGCCCCCGGGCCGTAACGGGGCAAGAGACCCAGTACTTC
CATSPRAVTGQETQYF
>TRBV13|TRBJ2-1|.|.
TGTGCCAGCAGCCATCAACCTTCGGGGAGTGATGAGCAGTTCTTC
CASSHQPSGSDEQFF
>TRBV13|TRBJ2-4|.|TRBD2
TGTGCCAGCAGCCACGGACGGGGGGACATTCAGTACTTC
CASSHGRGDIQYF
>TRBV13|TRBJ2-3|.|.
TGTGCCAGCAGCTTAGTCGTAGCGGGCACAGATACGCAGTATTTT
CASSLVVAGTDTQYF
>TRBV2|TRBJ1-1|.|.
TGTGCCAGCAGGGAAAATAGCCTTCGGAACACTGAAGCTTTCTTT
CASRENSLRNTEAFF
>TRBV6-5|TRBJ1-5|.|.
TGTGCCAGCAGTCCGACAGGCCCCGGTCAGCCCCAGCATTTT
CASSPTGPGQPQHF
>TRBV30|TRBJ2-7|once|.
TGTGCCTGGAGTTGGGGGGCTCGGTACGAGCAGTACTTC
CAWSWGARYEQYF
>TRBV9|TRBJ1-2|.|.
TGTGCCAGCAGCGTACATGTGAAAACAACTCTCTCTAACTATGGCTACACCTTC
CASSVHVKTTLSNYGYTF